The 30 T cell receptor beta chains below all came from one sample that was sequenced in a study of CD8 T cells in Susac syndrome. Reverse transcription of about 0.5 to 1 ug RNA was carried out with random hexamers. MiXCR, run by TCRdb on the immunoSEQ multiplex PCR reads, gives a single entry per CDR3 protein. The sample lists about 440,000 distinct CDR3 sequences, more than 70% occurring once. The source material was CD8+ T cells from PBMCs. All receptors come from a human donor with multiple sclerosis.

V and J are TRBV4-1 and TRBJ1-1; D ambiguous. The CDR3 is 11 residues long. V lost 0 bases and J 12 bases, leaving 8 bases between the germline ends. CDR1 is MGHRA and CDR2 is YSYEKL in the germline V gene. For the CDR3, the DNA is TGCGCCAGCAGCCAAGAAGGTGAGACTTTCTTT. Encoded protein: CASSQEGETFF.

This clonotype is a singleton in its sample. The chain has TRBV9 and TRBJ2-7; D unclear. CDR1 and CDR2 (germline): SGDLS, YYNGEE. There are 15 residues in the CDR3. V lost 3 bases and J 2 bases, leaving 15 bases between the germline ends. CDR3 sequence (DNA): TGTGCCAGCAGCGGCCCTCCGACTGCAGCCTACGAGCAGTACTTC. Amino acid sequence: CASSGPPTAAYEQYF.

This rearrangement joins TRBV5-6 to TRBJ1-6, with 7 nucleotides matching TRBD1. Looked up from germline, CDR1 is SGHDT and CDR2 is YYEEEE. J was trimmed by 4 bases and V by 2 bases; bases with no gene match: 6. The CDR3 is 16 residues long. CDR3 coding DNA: TGTGCCAGCAGCTTATACGGGACAGTATATAATTCACCCCTCCACTTT. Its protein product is CASSLYGTVYNSPLHF. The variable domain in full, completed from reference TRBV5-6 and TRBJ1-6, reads DAGVTQSPTHLIKTRGQQVTLRCSPKSGHDTVSWYQQALGQGPQFIFQYYEEEERQRGNFPDRFSGHQFPNYSSELNVNALLLGDSALYLCASSLYGTVYNSPLHFGNGTRLTVT.

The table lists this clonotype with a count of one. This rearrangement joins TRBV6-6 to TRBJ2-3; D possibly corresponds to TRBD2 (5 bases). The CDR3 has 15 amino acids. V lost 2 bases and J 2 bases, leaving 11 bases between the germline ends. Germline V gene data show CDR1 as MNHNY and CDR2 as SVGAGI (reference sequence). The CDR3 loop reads CASSYVTTDTDTQYF. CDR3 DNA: TGTGCCAGCAGTTACGTGACTACCGACACAGATACGCAGTATTTT.

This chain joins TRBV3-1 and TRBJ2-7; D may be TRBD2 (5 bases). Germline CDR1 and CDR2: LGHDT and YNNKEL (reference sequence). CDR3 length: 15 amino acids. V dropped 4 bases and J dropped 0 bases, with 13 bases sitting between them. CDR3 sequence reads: CASSPSGTSSYEQYF. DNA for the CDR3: TGTGCCAGCAGCCCCTCCGGCACTAGCTCCTACGAGCAGTACTTC.

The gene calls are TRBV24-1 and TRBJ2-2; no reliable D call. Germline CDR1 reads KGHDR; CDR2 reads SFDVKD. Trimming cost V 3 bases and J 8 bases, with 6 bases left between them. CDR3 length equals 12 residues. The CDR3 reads CATSDARGELFF. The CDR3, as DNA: TGTGCCACCAGTGATGCGAGGGGGGAGCTGTTTTTT.

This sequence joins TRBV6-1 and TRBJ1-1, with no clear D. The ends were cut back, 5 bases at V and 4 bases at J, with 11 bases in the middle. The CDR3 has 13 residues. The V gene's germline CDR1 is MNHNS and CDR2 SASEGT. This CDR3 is CASSQSGGTEAFF. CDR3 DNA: TGTGCCAGCAGTCAGAGTGGTGGCACTGAAGCTTTCTTT.

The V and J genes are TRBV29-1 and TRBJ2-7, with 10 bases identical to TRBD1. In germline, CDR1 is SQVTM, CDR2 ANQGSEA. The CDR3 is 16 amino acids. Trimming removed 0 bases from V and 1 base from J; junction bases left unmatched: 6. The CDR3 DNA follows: TGCAGCGTTGAAGAAGGCGGGACAGGGGTGTCCTACGAGCAGTACTTC. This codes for CSVEEGGTGVSYEQYF.

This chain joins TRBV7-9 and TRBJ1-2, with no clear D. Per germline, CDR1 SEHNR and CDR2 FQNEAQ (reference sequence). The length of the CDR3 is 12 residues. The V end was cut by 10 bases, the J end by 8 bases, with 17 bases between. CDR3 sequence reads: CAITAPRRGYTF. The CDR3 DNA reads TGTGCCATCACAGCGCCGAGGAGGGGCTACACCTTC. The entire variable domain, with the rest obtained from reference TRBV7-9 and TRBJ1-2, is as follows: DTGVSQNPRHKITKRGQNVTFRCDPISEHNRLYWYRQTLGQGPEFLTYFQNEAQLEKSRLLSDRFSAERPKGSFSTLEIQRTEQGDSAMYLCAITAPRRGYTFGSGTRLTVV.

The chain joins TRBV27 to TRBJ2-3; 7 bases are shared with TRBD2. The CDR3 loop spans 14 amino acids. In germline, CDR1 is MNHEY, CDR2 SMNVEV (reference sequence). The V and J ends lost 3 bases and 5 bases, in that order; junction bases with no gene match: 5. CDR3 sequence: CASSFGGSGDTQYF. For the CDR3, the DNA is TGTGCCAGCAGTTTCGGCGGGAGCGGAGATACGCAGTATTTT.

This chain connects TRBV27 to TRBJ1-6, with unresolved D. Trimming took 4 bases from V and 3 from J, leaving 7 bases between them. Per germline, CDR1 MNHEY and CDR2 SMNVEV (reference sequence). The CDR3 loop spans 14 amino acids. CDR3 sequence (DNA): TGTGCCAGCAGTTCGATTCTCTATAATTCACCCCTCCACTTT. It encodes CASSSILYNSPLHF.

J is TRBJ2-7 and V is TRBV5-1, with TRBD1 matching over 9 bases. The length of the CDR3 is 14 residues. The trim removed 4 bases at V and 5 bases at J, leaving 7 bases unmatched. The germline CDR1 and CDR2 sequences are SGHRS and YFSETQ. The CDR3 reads CASSGGQGVDEQYF. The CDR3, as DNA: TGCGCCAGCAGCGGGGGACAGGGAGTCGACGAGCAGTACTTC.

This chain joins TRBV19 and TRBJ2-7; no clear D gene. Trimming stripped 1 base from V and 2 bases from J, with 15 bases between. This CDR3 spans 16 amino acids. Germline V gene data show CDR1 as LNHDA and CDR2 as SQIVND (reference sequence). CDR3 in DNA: TGTGCCAGTAGTATAGGAATCCAGGCAACACCCTACGAGCAGTACTTC. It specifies CASSIGIQATPYEQYF.

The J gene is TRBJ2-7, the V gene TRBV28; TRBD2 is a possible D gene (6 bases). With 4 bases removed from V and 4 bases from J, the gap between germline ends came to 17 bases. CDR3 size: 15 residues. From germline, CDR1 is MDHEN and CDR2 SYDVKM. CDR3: CASSSRREWSYEQYF. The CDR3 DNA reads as TGTGCCAGCAGTTCCAGGAGGGAGTGGTCGTACGAGCAGTACTTC.

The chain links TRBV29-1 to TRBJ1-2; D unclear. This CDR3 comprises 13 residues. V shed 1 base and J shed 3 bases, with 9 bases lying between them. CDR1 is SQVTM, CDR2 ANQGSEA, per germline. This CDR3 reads CSVEVEVDYGYTF. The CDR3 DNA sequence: TGCAGCGTTGAAGTGGAGGTGGACTATGGCTACACCTTC.

The CDR3 is CASSPPVGTRGQETQYF. The CDR3 nucleotides read TGCGCCAGCAGCCCGCCGGTCGGGACCCGCGGCCAAGAGACCCAGTACTTC. The chain combines TRBV4-1 with TRBJ2-5; D may correspond to TRBD1 or TRBD2 (5 bases each). The CDR3 is 17 amino acids. Trimming cost V 4 bases and J 1 base, with 19 bases left between them. CDR1 is MGHRA and CDR2 is YSYEKL in the germline V gene.

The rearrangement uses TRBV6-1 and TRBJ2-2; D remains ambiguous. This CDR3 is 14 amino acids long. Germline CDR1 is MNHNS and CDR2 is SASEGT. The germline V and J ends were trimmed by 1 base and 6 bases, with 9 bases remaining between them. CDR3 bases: TGTGCCAGCAGTGAAGGAGAGCCTTCCGGGGAGCTGTTTTTT. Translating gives CASSEGEPSGELFF.

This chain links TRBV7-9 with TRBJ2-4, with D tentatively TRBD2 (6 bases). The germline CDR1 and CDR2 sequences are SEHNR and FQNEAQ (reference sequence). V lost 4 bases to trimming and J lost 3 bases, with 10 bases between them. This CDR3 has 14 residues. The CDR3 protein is CASSSVSGKNIQYF. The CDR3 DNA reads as TGTGCCAGCAGCTCGGTTAGCGGCAAAAACATTCAGTACTTC.

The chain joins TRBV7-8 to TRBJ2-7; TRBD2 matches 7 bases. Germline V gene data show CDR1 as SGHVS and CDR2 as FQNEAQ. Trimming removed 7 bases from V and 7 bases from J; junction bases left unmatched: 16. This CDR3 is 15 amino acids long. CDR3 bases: TGTGCCAGCACCCTAGCGCCTAGCGGAGACTTGGAGCAGTACTTC. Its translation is CASTLAPSGDLEQYF.

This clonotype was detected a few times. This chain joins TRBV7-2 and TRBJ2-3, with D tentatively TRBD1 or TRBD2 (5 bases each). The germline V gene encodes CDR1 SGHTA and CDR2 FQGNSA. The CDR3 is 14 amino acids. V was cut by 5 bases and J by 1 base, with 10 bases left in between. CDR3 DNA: TGTGCCAGCAGCACCCCGGGACGCACAGATACGCAGTATTTT. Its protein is CASSTPGRTDTQYF.

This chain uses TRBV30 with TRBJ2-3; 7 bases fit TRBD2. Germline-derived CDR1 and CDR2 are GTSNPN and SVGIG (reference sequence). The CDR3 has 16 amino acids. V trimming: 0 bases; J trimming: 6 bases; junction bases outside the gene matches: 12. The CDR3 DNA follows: TGTGCCTGGAGTGTACATCCAAAGCGGGGTGGGGATACGCAGTATTTT. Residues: CAWSVHPKRGGDTQYF.

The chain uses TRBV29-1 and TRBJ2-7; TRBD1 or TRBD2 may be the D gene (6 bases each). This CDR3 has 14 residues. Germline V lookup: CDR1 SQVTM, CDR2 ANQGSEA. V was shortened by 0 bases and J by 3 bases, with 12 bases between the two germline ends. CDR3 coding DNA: TGCAGCGTTGAAGATGACGAGGGGGGCTACGAGCAGTACTTC. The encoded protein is CSVEDDEGGYEQYF.

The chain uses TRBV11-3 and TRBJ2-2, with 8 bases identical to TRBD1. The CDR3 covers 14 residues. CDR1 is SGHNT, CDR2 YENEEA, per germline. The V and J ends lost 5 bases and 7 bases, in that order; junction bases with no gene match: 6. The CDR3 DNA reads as TGTGCCAGCAGCGAACGGACAGGGAACGGGGAGCTGTTTTTT. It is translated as CASSERTGNGELFF.

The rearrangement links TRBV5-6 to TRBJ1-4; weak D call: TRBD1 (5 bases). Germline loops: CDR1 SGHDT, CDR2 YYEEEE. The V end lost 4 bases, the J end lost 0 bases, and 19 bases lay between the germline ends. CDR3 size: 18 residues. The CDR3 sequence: CASSPGTEPSATNEKLFF. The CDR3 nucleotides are TGTGCCAGCAGCCCAGGGACGGAACCTTCAGCAACTAATGAAAAACTGTTTTTT.

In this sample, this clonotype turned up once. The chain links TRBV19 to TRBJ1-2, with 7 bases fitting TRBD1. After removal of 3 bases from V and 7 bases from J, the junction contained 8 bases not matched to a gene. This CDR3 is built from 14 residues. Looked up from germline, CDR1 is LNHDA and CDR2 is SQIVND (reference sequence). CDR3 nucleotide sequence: TGTGCCAGTAGTATGGTAGAGGGGGCTGTTGGCTACACCTTC. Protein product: CASSMVEGAVGYTF.

CDR3 region: CSASSNTEAFF. The CDR3 bases are TGCAGTGCTAGCTCGAACACTGAAGCTTTCTTT. The rearrangement links TRBV20-1 to TRBJ1-1; D gene ambiguous. Germline V gene sequence: CDR1 DFQATT, CDR2 SNEGSKA (reference sequence). V lost 3 bases and J lost 1, with 3 bases in between. This CDR3 comprises 11 residues.

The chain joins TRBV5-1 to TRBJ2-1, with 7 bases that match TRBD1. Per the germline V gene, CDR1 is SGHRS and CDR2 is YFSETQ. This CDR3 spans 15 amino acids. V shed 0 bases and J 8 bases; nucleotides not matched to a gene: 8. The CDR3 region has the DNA TGCGCCAGCAGCTTGGTAGGAGGACAGGAGGATGAGCAGTTCTTC. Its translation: CASSLVGGQEDEQFF. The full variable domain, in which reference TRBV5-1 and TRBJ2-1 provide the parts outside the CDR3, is KAGVTQTPRYLIKTRGQQVTLSCSPISGHRSVSWYQQTPGQGLQFLFEYFSETQRNKGNFPGRFSGRQFSNSRSEMNVSTLELGDSALYLCASSLVGGQEDEQFFGPGTRLTVL.

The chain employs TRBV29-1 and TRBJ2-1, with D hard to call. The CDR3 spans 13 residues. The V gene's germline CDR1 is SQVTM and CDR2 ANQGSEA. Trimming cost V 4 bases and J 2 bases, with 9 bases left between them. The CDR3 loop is CSVGPSAYNEQFF. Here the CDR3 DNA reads TGCAGCGTTGGCCCCTCCGCCTACAATGAGCAGTTCTTC.

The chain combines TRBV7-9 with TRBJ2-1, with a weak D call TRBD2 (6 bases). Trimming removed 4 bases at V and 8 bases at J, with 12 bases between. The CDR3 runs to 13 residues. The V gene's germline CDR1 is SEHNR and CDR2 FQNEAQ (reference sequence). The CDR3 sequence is CASSSRGGDEQFF. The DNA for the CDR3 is TGTGCCAGCAGCTCCCGAGGAGGGGATGAGCAGTTCTTC.

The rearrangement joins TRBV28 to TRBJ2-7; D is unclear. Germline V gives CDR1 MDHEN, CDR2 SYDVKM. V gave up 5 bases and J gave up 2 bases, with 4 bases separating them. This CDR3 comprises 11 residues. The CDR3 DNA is TGTGCCAGCAGTATGACCTACGAGCAGTACTTC. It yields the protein CASSMTYEQYF.